The next 30 T cell receptor beta chains were all read from a single sample in a study of T cells after yellow fever vaccination. TCRdb analysed the 5' RACE reads with MiXCR anew, one entry per CDR3 protein. The sample records about 120,000 distinct CDR3 sequences, roughly 7.9% being singletons. The input for sequencing was CD4+ T cells sorted from PBMCs, taken approximately 47 days after the first yellow fever vaccination. The receptors shown here come from a man younger than 35 who received the YFV17D yellow fever vaccine.

The sample holds many counts of this clonotype. This chain uses TRBV7-6 with TRBJ2-1; the D call may be TRBD1 or TRBD2 (5 bases each). V lost 3 bases and J lost 9, with 9 bases in between. The CDR3 covers 12 residues. Germline loops: CDR1 SGHVS, CDR2 FNYEAQ. CDR3 sequence: CASSFPGTEQFF. The CDR3, as DNA: TGTGCCAGCAGCTTCCCAGGGACTGAGCAGTTCTTC.

CDR3 nucleotide sequence: TGTGCCAGCTCCGGGACAGGGGTGAACACTGAAGCTTTCTTT. It specifies CASSGTGVNTEAFF. V gene TRBV18 combines with J gene TRBJ1-1, with 10 bases matching TRBD1. The junction had 1 base not matched to a gene; V was cut back by 6 bases and J by 0 bases. Germline V CDR1 and CDR2: KGHSH, LQKENI. CDR3 length: 14 residues.

This clonotype was detected many times. V and J are TRBV10-2 and TRBJ2-2; 15 bases align to TRBD2. CDR3 size: 18 residues. Germline values: CDR1 WSHSY, CDR2 SAAADI. V shed 7 bases and J 1 base; nucleotides not matched to a gene: 7. The CDR3 nucleotides read TGCGCCAGCAAATCGGGACTAGCGGGGGGTCTGAACACCGGGGAGCTGTTTTTT. It encodes CASKSGLAGGLNTGELFF.

This clonotype was counted only a few times. The chain joins TRBV2 to TRBJ2-2; TRBD2 matches at 8 bases. Per germline, CDR1 SNHLY and CDR2 FYNNEI. The length of the CDR3 is 15 residues. V gave up 8 bases and J gave up 1 base; unmatched junction bases: 6. The CDR3 protein is CASLRTSLNTGELFF. DNA for the CDR3: TGTGCCAGCCTGCGGACTAGCCTGAACACCGGGGAGCTGTTTTTT.

Ten or more counts support this clonotype. CDR3 protein: CASSAGVRETQYF. The CDR3 nucleotides read TGTGCCAGCAGCGCGGGAGTCAGGGAGACCCAGTACTTC. The chain is built from TRBV5-5 and TRBJ2-5; 7 bases are shared with TRBD2. Germline V CDR1 and CDR2: SGHKS, YYEKEE (reference sequence). The CDR3 is 13 residues long. After removal of 4 bases from V and 5 bases from J, the junction contained 5 bases not matched to a gene. The full variable domain, in which reference TRBV5-5 and TRBJ2-5 provide the parts outside the CDR3, is DAGVTQSPTHLIKTRGQQVTLRCSPISGHKSVSWYQQVLGQGPQFIFQYYEKEERGRGNFPDRFSARQFPNYSSELNVNALLLGDSALYLCASSAGVRETQYFGPGTRLLVL.

A remark on this clonotype: At one end, the junction sequence differs from germline, possibly due to a read error. The genes are TRBV12-3 or TRBV12-4 and TRBJ2-7; 7 bases align to TRBD1. This CDR3 is 14 amino acids long. CDR3 amino acids: CASSLDRPSYKQYF. CDR3 DNA: TGTGCCAGCAGTTTGGACAGGCCCTCCTACAAGCAGTACTTC.

This clonotype was picked up many times. The chain employs TRBV7-2 and TRBJ1-1, with no clear D. V gave up 4 bases and J gave up 3 bases, with 9 bases separating them. CDR3 length equals 13 residues. The germline V gene encodes CDR1 SGHTA and CDR2 FQGNSA. CDR3 DNA sequence: TGTGCCAGCAGCTCCCAAGGACACACTGAAGCTTTCTTT. Translated, it gives CASSSQGHTEAFF.

This clonotype was observed at least ten times. V gene TRBV5-1 combines with J gene TRBJ2-5, with a tentative D call TRBD2 (6 bases). CDR1 is SGHRS, CDR2 YFSETQ, per germline. V was cut by 0 bases and J by 1 base, with 13 bases left in between. This CDR3 is built from 16 residues. CDR3 sequence (DNA): TGCGCCAGCAGCTTGGATGCCGCGGGGTTCCAAGAGACCCAGTACTTC. Protein product: CASSLDAAGFQETQYF.

In this sample, this clonotype turned up a few times. The chain recombines TRBV20-1 with TRBJ2-7; the D gene is possibly TRBD1 (6 bases). Germline CDR1 DFQATT, CDR2 SNEGSKA (reference sequence). With 0 bases removed from V and 3 bases from J, the gap between germline ends came to 15 bases. The CDR3 runs 15 residues. The DNA of the CDR3 is TGCAGTGCTAGAGATCCACGAGGGGGAGACTACGAGCAGTACTTC. Protein sequence: CSARDPRGGDYEQYF.

This clonotype was detected ten times or more. The genes are TRBV7-9 and TRBJ1-6; no clear D. CDR1 is SEHNR and CDR2 is FQNEAQ in the germline V gene (reference sequence). The V and J ends lost 3 bases and 6 bases respectively, with 15 bases between them. This CDR3 contains 16 residues. CDR3 in amino acids: CASSLTVFRSNSPLHF. The DNA of the CDR3 is TGTGCCAGCAGCTTGACCGTGTTTCGTAGTAATTCACCCCTCCACTTT.

This clonotype came up many times. This rearrangement joins TRBV10-3 to TRBJ2-3; 7 bases fit TRBD2. With V trimmed by 7 bases and J by 3 bases, 7 bases remained unmatched. There are 14 residues in the CDR3. Germline V gene data show CDR1 as ENHRY and CDR2 as SYGVKD. The CDR3 here is CAITRAGETDTQYF. The CDR3 DNA reads as TGTGCCATCACAAGGGCGGGGGAGACAGATACGCAGTATTTT.

This clonotype was seen many times. The rearrangement joins TRBV7-2 to TRBJ2-3; TRBD2 agrees at 10 bases. Losses at the gene ends were 2 bases for V and 0 bases for J; bases not matched to a gene: 2. Germline CDR1 and CDR2: SGHTA and FQGNSA. The CDR3 has 16 amino acids. The CDR3 loop reads CASSLRAGGSTDTQYF. As DNA, the CDR3 is TGTGCCAGCAGCTTAAGAGCGGGGGGGAGCACAGATACGCAGTATTTT.

This clonotype was seen only a few times. The genes are TRBV7-7 and TRBJ2-5; D remains unclear. CDR3 length: 13 residues. V lost 5 bases and J lost 1, with 8 bases in between. Germline assignment: CDR1 SSHAT and CDR2 FNYEAQ (reference sequence). CDR3 region: CASSNLPQETQYF. The DNA of the CDR3 is TGTGCCAGCAGCAACCTACCCCAAGAGACCCAGTACTTC.

There are many counts of this clonotype. V and J are TRBV7-2 and TRBJ2-2, with 9 bases lining up with TRBD1. The CDR3 has 16 amino acids. The germline gives CDR1 SGHTA, CDR2 FQGNSA. After removal of 6 bases from V and 1 base from J, the junction contained 6 bases not matched to a gene. CDR3 in amino acids: CASRTPGQGNTGELFF. The CDR3 DNA sequence: TGTGCCAGCAGGACTCCGGGACAGGGGAACACCGGGGAGCTGTTTTTT. The full variable domain, rest sourced from reference TRBV7-2 and TRBJ2-2, is GAGVSQSPSNKVTEKGKDVELRCDPISGHTALYWYRQSLGQGLEFLIYFQGNSAPDKSGLPSDRFSAERTGGSVSTLTIQRTQQEDSAVYLCASRTPGQGNTGELFFGEGSRLTVL.

This clonotype was seen repeatedly, ten times or more. This sequence joins TRBV28 and TRBJ2-7, with 11 positions matching TRBD2. V gave up 4 bases and J gave up 3 bases; unmatched junction bases: 5. The CDR3 is 15 residues long. Germline CDR1 and CDR2: MDHEN and SYDVKM. Here the CDR3 DNA reads TGTGCCAGCAGTTCGACCGGGACTAGCGGCTACGAGCAGTACGTC. It is translated as CASSSTGTSGYEQYV.

This clonotype has more than one count but fewer than ten. The gene calls are TRBV4-2 and TRBJ2-5; D is unclear. This CDR3 is built from 19 residues. V lost 0 bases and J 1 base, leaving 21 bases between the germline ends. The V gene's germline CDR1 is LGHNA and CDR2 YNFKEQ. CDR3 DNA sequence: TGTGCCAGCAGCCAAGATCAAATTTTAAATGACGGTGTCCAAGAGACCCAGTACTTC. Translation: CASSQDQILNDGVQETQYF.

The gene calls are TRBV5-1 and TRBJ1-6; D gene unclear. The germline V gene encodes CDR1 SGHRS and CDR2 YFSETQ. The CDR3 loop spans 15 amino acids. The V end was cut by 5 bases, the J end by 7 bases, with 16 bases between. DNA of the CDR3: TGCGCCAGCAGATTCTCGGGGTTGGGGAATTCACCCCTCCACTTT. Translated, it gives CASRFSGLGNSPLHF. Variable domain in full (rest from reference TRBV5-1 and TRBJ1-6): KAGVTQTPRYLIKTRGQQVTLSCSPISGHRSVSWYQQTPGQGLQFLFEYFSETQRNKGNFPGRFSGRQFSNSRSEMNVSTLELGDSALYLCASRFSGLGNSPLHFGNGTRLTVT.

This clonotype has just a few counts. V is TRBV29-1 and J is TRBJ1-2, with a tentative D call TRBD1 (5 bases). The V end was cut by 6 bases, the J end by 6 bases, with 14 bases between. In germline, CDR1 is SQVTM, CDR2 ANQGSEA. This CDR3 has 12 amino acids. The CDR3 loop is CSVESGADGYTF. The CDR3 DNA reads as TGCAGCGTAGAAAGCGGGGCTGATGGCTACACCTTC. Supplemented by reference TRBV29-1 and TRBJ1-2, the full variable domain reads SAVISQKPSRDICQRGTSLTIQCQVDSQVTMMFWYRQQPGQSLTLIATANQGSEATYESGFVIDKFPISRPNLTFSTLTVSNMSPEDSSIYLCSVESGADGYTFGSGTRLTVV.

This clonotype was recorded at least ten times. This chain uses TRBV6-5 with TRBJ1-5; TRBD1 matches at 9 bases. The CDR3 covers 15 residues. The trim removed 0 bases at V and 16 bases at J, leaving 13 bases unmatched. Germline V gene sequence: CDR1 MNHEY, CDR2 SVGAGI. The CDR3 here is CASSYSSRDRALRHF. The CDR3 bases are TGTGCCAGCAGTTACTCCTCCCGGGACAGGGCCCTTCGACATTTT.

J is TRBJ2-3 and V is TRBV23-1; no reliable D call. TRBV23-1 is classed as an ORF, of uncertain function. This CDR3 has 11 amino acids. The V end lost 3 bases, the J end lost 4 bases, and 2 bases lay between the germline ends. The CDR3 nucleotides read TGCGCCAGCAGTCAGCCAGATACGCAGTATTTT. Protein product: CASSQPDTQYF.

This clonotype was observed at least ten times. The CDR3, as DNA: TGTGCCAGCAGCTTTCCTAGCGGGGGGGCGGAGACCCAGTACTTC. Encoded protein: CASSFPSGGAETQYF. This chain joins TRBV7-2 and TRBJ2-5, with TRBD2 matching over 12 bases. The V segment lost 3 bases and the J segment 5 bases; nucleotides outside the gene matches: 4. Germline values: CDR1 SGHTA, CDR2 FQGNSA. CDR3 length: 15 amino acids.

This clonotype occurred many times. This chain joins TRBV7-2 and TRBJ2-3; D gene unclear. The CDR3 spans 13 residues. Germline V CDR1 and CDR2: SGHTA, FQGNSA. V was shortened by 6 bases and J by 1 base, with 8 bases between the two germline ends. As DNA, the CDR3 is TGTGCCAGCAGATTTCAGGGCACAGATACGCAGTATTTT. Encoded protein: CASRFQGTDTQYF.

This clonotype was seen repeatedly, ten times or more. V usage is TRBV6-2 or TRBV6-3 and J usage is TRBJ2-5, with a possible D match to TRBD2 (6 bases). The CDR3 extends over 13 amino acids. CDR1 is MNHEY and CDR2 is SVGEGT in the germline V gene. The V and J ends lost 2 bases and 7 bases respectively, with 11 bases between them. DNA of the CDR3: TGTGCCAGCAGTTACCATCCCGGGGGGACCCAGTACTTC. Translated, it gives CASSYHPGGTQYF.

The chain couples TRBV12-3 or TRBV12-4 to TRBJ2-7; the D is unclear. V lost 4 bases and J lost 2, with 9 bases in between. The CDR3 is made up of 13 amino acids. CDR3 sequence: CASSYGPAYEQYF. The DNA of the CDR3 is TGTGCCAGCAGTTACGGGCCGGCCTACGAGCAGTACTTC.

There are many counts of this clonotype. The V gene is TRBV14, the J gene TRBJ1-4; D unresolved. This CDR3 is built from 13 residues. The germline CDR1 and CDR2 sequences are SGHDN and FVKESK. V was clipped by 4 bases and J by 5 bases, with 8 bases between them. The CDR3 nucleotides read TGTGCCAGCAGCCGCGGTTTAAATGAAAAACTGTTTTTT. It encodes CASSRGLNEKLFF.

There are many counts of this clonotype. The DNA for the CDR3 is TGTGCCAGCAGAGATCGTCTAGCCGGATACGAGCAGTACTTC. Protein product: CASRDRLAGYEQYF. The rearrangement links TRBV7-8 to TRBJ2-7, with D maybe TRBD2 (5 bases). CDR1 and CDR2 (germline): SGHVS, FQNEAQ. Between the trimmed V and J ends, which lost 6 bases and 4 bases, there was a span of 16 bases. The CDR3 sequence is 14 residues long.

The rearrangement uses TRBV10-3 and TRBJ1-1; 7 positions agree with TRBD1. There are 14 residues in the CDR3. Trimming took 4 bases from V and 3 from J; bases not matched to a gene: 5. The germline gives CDR1 ENHRY, CDR2 SYGVKD. CDR3 DNA: TGTGCCATCAGTGCGGGACAGTGGGACACTGAAGCTTTCTTT. Protein: CAISAGQWDTEAFF.

This clonotype has at least ten counts. The V gene is TRBV7-2, the J gene TRBJ1-1; perhaps TRBD1 as D (6 bases). CDR1 and CDR2 (germline): SGHTA, FQGNSA. CDR3 length equals 13 residues. V lost 5 bases, J lost 7 bases, and 14 bases lay in between. The CDR3 coding sequence is TGTGCCAGCAGCCGACGGGACACCTTTGAAGCTTTCTTT. Translation: CASSRRDTFEAFF.

This clonotype occurred many times. The rearrangement uses TRBV10-3 and TRBJ2-5; TRBD1 might be the D (5 bases). Trimming removed 7 bases from V and 3 bases from J, with 12 bases in between. This CDR3 region has 13 residues. The germline V gene has CDR1 ENHRY and CDR2 SYGVKD. CDR3 DNA sequence: TGTGCCATCACGAAAGACAGAGAAGAGACCCAGTACTTC. Translated: CAITKDREETQYF.

This chain joins TRBV7-6 and TRBJ2-2, with D perhaps TRBD2 (5 bases). Germline CDR1 SGHVS, CDR2 FNYEAQ. V was cut by 1 base and J by 8 bases, with 8 bases left in between. This CDR3 spans 13 amino acids. Here the CDR3 reads CASSLESGGELFF. Here the CDR3 DNA reads TGTGCCAGCAGCTTAGAATCGGGAGGGGAGCTGTTTTTT. The complete variable domain, with remaining parts taken from reference TRBV7-6 and TRBJ2-2, reads GAGVSQSPRYKVTKRGQDVALRCDPISGHVSLYWYRQALGQGPEFLTYFNYEAQQDKSGLPNDRFSAERPEGSISTLTIQRTEQRDSAMYRCASSLESGGELFFGEGSRLTVL.